This TCR beta chain appears in the sequencing data of a study of CD8 T cells in Susac syndrome. Details on this clonotype: The target antigen is unknown.

The CDR3 extends over 14 amino acids. The V end lost 6 bases, the J end lost 4 bases, and 15 bases lay between the germline ends. CDR1 and CDR2 (germline): MNHEY, SVGAGI. Overall study results and limits: The study conceded that relatively few individuals underwent its TCR sequencing and HLA analysis.

RNA, at about 0.45 to 1 ug, was reverse transcribed with random hexamers. The amplification used immunoSEQ multiplex PCR on TCR beta CDR3; it spanned 54 Vbeta and 13 Jbeta. MiXCR, run by TCRdb on the immunoSEQ multiplex PCR reads, gives a single entry per CDR3 protein. The sample includes around 300,000 distinct CDR3 sequences, 65% to 90% seen only once; the top ten take around 0.2%. Sequencing of TCR beta covered CD8+ and CD4+ T cells obtained from blood. Negative isolation was used for CD8+ and CD4+ T cells, and FACS enrichment was applied to TEMRA cells. The specimen was CD8+ T cells from PBMCs. This sequence joins TRBV6-5 and TRBJ2-5; D remains unclear. The sequence came from a human donor with multiple sclerosis. The CDR3 is CASSSSDLGETQYF. The CDR3 DNA follows: TGTGCCAGCAGCTCGTCAGACTTGGGAGAGACCCAGTACTTC.